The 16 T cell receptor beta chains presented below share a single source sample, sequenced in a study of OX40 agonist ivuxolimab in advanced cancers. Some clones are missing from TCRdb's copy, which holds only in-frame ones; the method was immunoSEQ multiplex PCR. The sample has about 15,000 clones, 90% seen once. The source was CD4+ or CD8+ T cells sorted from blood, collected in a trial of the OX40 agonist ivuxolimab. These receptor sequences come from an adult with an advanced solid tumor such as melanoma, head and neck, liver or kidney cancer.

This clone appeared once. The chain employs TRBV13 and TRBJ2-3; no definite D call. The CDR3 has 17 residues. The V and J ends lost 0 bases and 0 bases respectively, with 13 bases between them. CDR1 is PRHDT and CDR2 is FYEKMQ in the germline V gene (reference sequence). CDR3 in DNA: TGTGCCAGCAGCTTAGGCCTAAGGCGGCAGAGCACAGATACGCAGTATTTT. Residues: CASSLGLRRQSTDTQYF.

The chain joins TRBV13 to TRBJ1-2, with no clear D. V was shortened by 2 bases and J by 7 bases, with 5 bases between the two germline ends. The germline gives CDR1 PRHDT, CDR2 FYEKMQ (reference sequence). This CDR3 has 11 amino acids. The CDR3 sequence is CASSLSFGYTF. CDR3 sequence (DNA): TGTGCCAGCAGCTTATCCTTTGGCTACACCTTC.

The CDR3 here is CASSPTGYFYNEQFF. The CDR3 DNA sequence: TGTGCCAGCAGCCCTACAGGGTATTTCTACAATGAGCAGTTCTTC. The chain employs TRBV2 and TRBJ2-1; perhaps TRBD1 as D (6 bases). The CDR3 is 15 amino acids. Trimming removed 6 bases at V and 3 bases at J, with 15 bases between. In germline, CDR1 is SNHLY, CDR2 FYNNEI.

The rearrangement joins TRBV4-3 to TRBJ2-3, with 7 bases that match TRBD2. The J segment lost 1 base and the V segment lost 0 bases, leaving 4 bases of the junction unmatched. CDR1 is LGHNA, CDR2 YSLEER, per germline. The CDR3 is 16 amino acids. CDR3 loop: CASSQEMAGGTDTQYF. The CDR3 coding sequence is TGCGCCAGCAGCCAAGAGATGGCGGGAGGCACAGATACGCAGTATTTT.

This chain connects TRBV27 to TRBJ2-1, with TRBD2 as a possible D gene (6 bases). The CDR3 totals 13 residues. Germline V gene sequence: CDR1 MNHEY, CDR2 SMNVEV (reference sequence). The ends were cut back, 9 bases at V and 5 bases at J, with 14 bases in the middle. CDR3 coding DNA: TGTGCCAGTGGGAGGATCAATCACAATGAGCAGTTCTTC. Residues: CASGRINHNEQFF.

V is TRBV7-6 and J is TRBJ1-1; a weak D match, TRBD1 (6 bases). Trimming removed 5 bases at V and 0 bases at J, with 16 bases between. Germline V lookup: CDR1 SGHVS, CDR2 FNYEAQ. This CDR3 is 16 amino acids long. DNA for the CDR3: TGTGCCAGCAGCCCAGATTGGGGGCGAGTGAACACTGAAGCTTTCTTT. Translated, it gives CASSPDWGRVNTEAFF.

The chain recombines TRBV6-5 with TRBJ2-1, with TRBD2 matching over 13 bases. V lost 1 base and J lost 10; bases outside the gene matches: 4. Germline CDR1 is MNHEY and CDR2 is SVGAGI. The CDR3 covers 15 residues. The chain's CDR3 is CASSYYGTSGNEQFF. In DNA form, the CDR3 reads TGTGCCAGCAGTTACTACGGGACTAGCGGGAACGAGCAGTTCTTC.

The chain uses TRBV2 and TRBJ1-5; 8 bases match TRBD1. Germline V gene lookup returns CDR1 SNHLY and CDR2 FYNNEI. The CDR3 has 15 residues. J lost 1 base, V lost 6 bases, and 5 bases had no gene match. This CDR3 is CASRSTGVSNQPQHF. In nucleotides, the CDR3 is TGTGCCAGCAGGTCGACAGGGGTAAGCAATCAGCCCCAGCATTTT.

The CDR3: CASRSGLAGEETQYF. CDR3 nucleotide sequence: TGCGCCAGCAGGTCGGGACTAGCGGGAGAAGAGACCCAGTACTTC. The chain carries TRBV5-1 and TRBJ2-5; 14 positions agree with TRBD2. CDR1 and CDR2 (germline): SGHRS, YFSETQ. The CDR3 is 15 residues long. The trim removed 5 bases at V and 3 bases at J, leaving 3 bases unmatched.

The CDR3 reads CASRRRGEYGYTF. CDR3 bases: TGTGCCAGCAGACGACGCGGAGAGTATGGCTACACCTTC. The chain recombines TRBV6-5 with TRBJ1-2; D gene unclear. Deletions cut 6 bases from V and 5 bases from J, with 13 bases between. CDR1 and CDR2 (germline): MNHEY, SVGAGI. The CDR3 is 13 amino acids.

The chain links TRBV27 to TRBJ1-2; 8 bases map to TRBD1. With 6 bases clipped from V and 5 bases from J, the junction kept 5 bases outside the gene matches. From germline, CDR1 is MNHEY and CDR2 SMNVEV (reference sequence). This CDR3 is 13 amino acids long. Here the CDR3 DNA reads TGTGCCAGCAGCCGGACAGGGACGTATGGCTACACCTTC. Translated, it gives CASSRTGTYGYTF.

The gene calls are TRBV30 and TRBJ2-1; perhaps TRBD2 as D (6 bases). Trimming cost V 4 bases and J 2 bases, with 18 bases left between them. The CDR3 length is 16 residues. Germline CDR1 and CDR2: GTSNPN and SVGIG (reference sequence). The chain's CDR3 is CAWTPRGSGPYNEQFF. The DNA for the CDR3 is TGTGCCTGGACACCTCGCGGTAGCGGTCCCTACAATGAGCAGTTCTTC.

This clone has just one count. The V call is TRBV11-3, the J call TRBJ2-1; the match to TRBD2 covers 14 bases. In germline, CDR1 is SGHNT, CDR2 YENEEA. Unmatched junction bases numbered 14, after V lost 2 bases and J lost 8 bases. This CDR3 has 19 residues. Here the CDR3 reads CASSLKGLAGVEGFDEQFF. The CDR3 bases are TGTGCCAGCAGCTTAAAGGGACTAGCGGGAGTAGAGGGTTTTGATGAGCAGTTCTTC.

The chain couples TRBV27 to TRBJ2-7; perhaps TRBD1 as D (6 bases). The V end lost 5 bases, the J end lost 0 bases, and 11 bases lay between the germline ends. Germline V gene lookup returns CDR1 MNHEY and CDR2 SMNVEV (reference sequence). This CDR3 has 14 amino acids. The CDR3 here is CASSARDNSYEQYF. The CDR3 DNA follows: TGTGCCAGCAGTGCCCGGGACAACTCCTACGAGCAGTACTTC.

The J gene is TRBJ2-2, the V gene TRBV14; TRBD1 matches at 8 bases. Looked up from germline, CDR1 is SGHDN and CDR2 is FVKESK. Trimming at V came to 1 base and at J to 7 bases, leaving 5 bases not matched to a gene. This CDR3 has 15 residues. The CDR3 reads CASSQVQGAGGELFF. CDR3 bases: TGTGCCAGCAGCCAAGTGCAGGGGGCCGGCGGGGAGCTGTTTTTT.

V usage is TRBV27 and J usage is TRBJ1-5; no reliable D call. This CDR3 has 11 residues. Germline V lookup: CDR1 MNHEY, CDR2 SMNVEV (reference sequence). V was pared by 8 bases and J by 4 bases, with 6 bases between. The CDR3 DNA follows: TGTGCCAGCGGGCGAAATCAGCCCCAGCATTTT. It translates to CASGRNQPQHF.